Following are 27 T cell receptor beta chains from one sample sequenced in a study of T cell repertoires in cytomegalovirus infection. TCRdb passed the reads through MiXCR, listing each CDR3 protein once. The sample yields 270,000 or so distinct CDR3 sequences, over 15% seen once. Source material: CD8+ T cells from PBMCs. The origin of the receptors is a human donor in good health (CMV status not recorded). Some clones in this sample may be carry-over from other donors' samples.

This clonotype appeared a few times. The chain has TRBV12-3 or TRBV12-4 and TRBJ2-7; 7 bases fit TRBD1. The trim removed 6 bases at V and 4 bases at J, leaving 15 bases unmatched. The CDR3 extends over 16 amino acids. The DNA of the CDR3 is TGTGCCAGCAGCCCACCCGAGGGGGCGTCGGTATACGAGCAGTACTTC. It codes for CASSPPEGASVYEQYF.

This clonotype was seen a few times. The chain uses TRBV19 and TRBJ2-6, with 10 bases aligning to TRBD1. The CDR3 length is 20 residues. Germline CDR1 reads LNHDA; CDR2 reads SQIVND (reference sequence). Losses at the gene ends were 5 bases for V and 0 bases for J; bases not matched to a gene: 13. The DNA for the CDR3 is TGTGCCAGTAGTTCTACATCCCGGGACAGGGGTCTCTCTGGGGCCAACGTCCTGACTTTC. Translating it yields CASSSTSRDRGLSGANVLTF.

The chain couples TRBV5-6 to TRBJ2-7; D ambiguous. Deletions cut 4 bases from V and 3 bases from J, with 14 bases between. This CDR3 contains 14 residues. Germline-derived CDR1 and CDR2 are SGHDT and YYEEEE. The CDR3 here is CASSPVGGFYEQYF. Here the CDR3 DNA reads TGTGCCAGCAGCCCGGTCGGCGGATTCTACGAGCAGTACTTC.

Many counts were recorded for this clonotype. This chain joins TRBV4-1 and TRBJ1-4; D not certain. V dropped 0 bases and J dropped 0 bases, with 8 bases sitting between them. Germline V gives CDR1 MGHRA, CDR2 YSYEKL. CDR3 length: 16 residues. The CDR3 DNA reads as TGCGCCAGCAGCCAAGATCAGGCGGCAACTAATGAAAAACTGTTTTTT. Encoded protein: CASSQDQAATNEKLFF.

The chain recombines TRBV5-1 with TRBJ1-1; 10 bases line up with TRBD1. The V gene's germline CDR1 is SGHRS and CDR2 YFSETQ. Trimming cost V 3 bases and J 4 bases; bases outside gene matches: 12. This CDR3 region has 17 residues. The CDR3 protein is CASSSVPGQGLGTEAFF. CDR3 nucleotide sequence: TGCGCCAGCAGCTCCGTCCCGGGACAGGGGCTCGGCACTGAAGCTTTCTTT.

This clonotype was observed at least ten times. The chain joins TRBV14 to TRBJ2-2; D is ambiguous. The V end lost 5 bases, the J end lost 5 bases, and 9 bases lay between the germline ends. This CDR3 is built from 13 residues. The germline V gene encodes CDR1 SGHDN and CDR2 FVKESK. The CDR3 protein is CASSSTRTGELFF. CDR3 in DNA: TGTGCCAGCAGCTCGACCCGGACCGGGGAGCTGTTTTTT.

This clonotype came up many times. The chain employs TRBV7-8 and TRBJ2-5; D remains unclear. The V gene lost 1 base and the J gene lost 3 bases, with 12 bases spanning the gap. The CDR3 spans 15 residues. CDR1 is SGHVS and CDR2 is FQNEAQ in the germline V gene. CDR3 region: CASSLDGSWEETQYF. For the CDR3, the DNA is TGTGCCAGCAGCTTAGATGGCAGTTGGGAAGAGACCCAGTACTTC.

This clonotype was picked up a small number of times. The gene calls are TRBV28 and TRBJ2-7, with D perhaps TRBD1 (6 bases). V was clipped by 5 bases and J by 3 bases, with 11 bases between them. Germline-derived CDR1 and CDR2 are MDHEN and SYDVKM. The length of the CDR3 is 13 residues. The CDR3 protein is CASSTAGDYEQYF. CDR3 sequence (DNA): TGTGCCAGCAGTACAGCAGGGGACTACGAGCAGTACTTC.

There are many counts of this clonotype. This sequence joins TRBV7-3 and TRBJ2-1; D could derive from TRBD1 or TRBD2 (6 bases each). The V and J ends lost 5 bases and 9 bases respectively, with 20 bases between them. Per the germline V gene, CDR1 is SGHTA and CDR2 is FQGTGA. This CDR3 spans 15 amino acids. In DNA, the CDR3 is TGTGCCAGCAGCCCCACGGGGGCCCGCTTGGGTGAGCAGTTCTTC. This codes for CASSPTGARLGEQFF.

This clonotype was seen a few times. The chain employs TRBV4-1 and TRBJ2-7, with 8 bases aligning to TRBD1. Trimming took 0 bases from V and 2 from J; bases not matched to a gene: 12. The CDR3 is made up of 18 amino acids. Germline V gene data show CDR1 as MGHRA and CDR2 as YSYEKL. The CDR3 is CASSQDPPGTGEPYEQYF. CDR3 bases: TGCGCCAGCAGCCAAGACCCACCCGGGACAGGCGAACCCTACGAGCAGTACTTC.

The chain joins TRBV6-2 or TRBV6-3 to TRBJ1-5; D gene uncertain. CDR1 and CDR2 from the germline V gene are MNHEY and SVGEGT. Deletions cut 11 bases from V and 7 bases from J, with 21 bases between. The CDR3 has 14 residues. This chain's CDR3 is CASQESPVGQPQHF. CDR3 nucleotides: TGTGCCTCCCAGGAGAGTCCGGTCGGACAGCCCCAGCATTTT.

This clonotype was observed a few times. J is TRBJ2-7 and V is TRBV6-5, with TRBD1 matching 7 bases. The CDR3 is made up of 16 amino acids. Germline values: CDR1 MNHEY, CDR2 SVGAGI. V shed 5 bases, J shed 3 bases, and the junction held 13 bases outside the gene matches. CDR3 nucleotides: TGTGCCAGCAGTCGGGACAGCCCCTACGGTATCTACGAGCAGTACTTC. It encodes CASSRDSPYGIYEQYF.

The chain employs TRBV27 and TRBJ2-5; TRBD1 might be the D (5 bases). Trimming left V 2 bases short and J 7 bases short, with 14 bases between. The germline V gene encodes CDR1 MNHEY and CDR2 SMNVEV (reference sequence). This CDR3 spans 14 amino acids. The CDR3 region is CASSLQGEGVTQYF. CDR3 nucleotide sequence: TGTGCCAGCAGTTTACAGGGCGAAGGGGTGACCCAGTACTTC.

This clonotype was seen a handful of times. The V gene is TRBV10-3, the J gene TRBJ2-2, with 10 bases lining up with TRBD1. From germline, CDR1 is ENHRY and CDR2 SYGVKD. V lost 6 bases, J lost 6 bases, and 7 bases stayed unmatched. This CDR3 comprises 15 residues. Here the CDR3 DNA reads TGTGCCATCAGCGTCGGGACAGGGGACCCCGGGGAGCTGTTTTTT. As protein: CAISVGTGDPGELFF.

The chain combines TRBV4-1 with TRBJ1-3; D gene unclear. The V end was cut by 7 bases, the J end by 4 bases, with 11 bases between. The CDR3 is made up of 13 amino acids. Germline V gene data show CDR1 as MGHRA and CDR2 as YSYEKL. CDR3 sequence: CASTPRGGNTIYF. The CDR3 coding sequence is TGCGCCAGCACCCCCCGAGGAGGAAACACCATATATTTT.

This clonotype has a count of ten or more. The V call is TRBV4-1, the J call TRBJ2-7, with 9 positions matching TRBD1. CDR1 and CDR2 (germline): MGHRA, YSYEKL. V lost 0 bases, J lost 3 bases, and 6 bases stayed unmatched. This CDR3 has 16 amino acids. The CDR3 region is CASSQDRGTGNYEQYF. In DNA, the CDR3 is TGCGCCAGCAGCCAAGATCGTGGGACAGGGAACTACGAGCAGTACTTC.

This clonotype is labeled medium-sized. This chain connects TRBV4-1 to TRBJ1-1; no clear D gene. V lost 1 base and J 1 base, leaving 7 bases between the germline ends. The germline V gene has CDR1 MGHRA and CDR2 YSYEKL. The CDR3 consists of 14 residues. The CDR3 sequence is CASSQASENTEAFF. In DNA, the CDR3 is TGCGCCAGCAGCCAAGCTTCTGAGAACACTGAAGCTTTCTTT.

This clonotype has ten or more counts. V usage is TRBV5-1 and J usage is TRBJ2-3; D is undetermined. CDR1 and CDR2 (germline): SGHRS, YFSETQ. Trimming shortened V by 0 bases and J by 1 base, and 9 bases separated the two germline ends. CDR3 size: 15 residues. The CDR3 DNA is TGCGCCAGCAGCTTGGGCGGTCAACGCACAGATACGCAGTATTTT. Amino acid sequence: CASSLGGQRTDTQYF.

The chain is built from TRBV2 and TRBJ2-1, with 10 bases that match TRBD1. V was clipped by 6 bases and J by 1 base; unmatched bases: 6. The germline V gene encodes CDR1 SNHLY and CDR2 FYNNEI. The CDR3 covers 16 residues. CDR3 in amino acids: CASRTGTGDSYNEQFF. In DNA form, the CDR3 reads TGTGCCAGCAGGACCGGGACAGGGGATTCCTACAATGAGCAGTTCTTC.

A few counts support this clonotype. Relative to the germline gene, one junction end is altered; a read error may explain this. The rearrangement links TRBV12-5 to TRBJ1-6; D remains ambiguous. The CDR3 extends over 15 amino acids. Germline V gives CDR1 LGHNT, CDR2 FRNRAP. CDR3 sequence reads: CASGLELLDNLPLHF. The CDR3 nucleotides are TGTGCTAGTGGTTTGGAGCTCCTTGATAATTTACCCCTCCACTTT.

V gene TRBV9 combines with J gene TRBJ2-1; TRBD1 matches at 8 bases. Losses at the gene ends were 5 bases for V and 2 bases for J; bases not matched to a gene: 9. Germline V gives CDR1 SGDLS, CDR2 YYNGEE. CDR3 length: 16 amino acids. The CDR3 nucleotides are TGTGCCAGCAGTGCAGACTGGACAGGGCCCTACAATGAGCAGTTCTTC. As protein: CASSADWTGPYNEQFF.

This clonotype was recorded many times. CDR3 protein: CASKDPFSDTEAFF. The CDR3 DNA reads as TGTGCCAGCAAGGACCCCTTCAGCGACACTGAAGCTTTCTTT. The J gene is TRBJ1-1, the V gene TRBV6-1; D is ambiguous. CDR1 and CDR2 from the germline V gene are MNHNS and SASEGT. The CDR3 has 14 residues. Deletions cut 7 bases from V and 3 bases from J, with 15 bases between.

This clonotype occurred many times. The chain links TRBV7-2 to TRBJ2-5, with D perhaps given as TRBD1 or TRBD2 (5 bases each). V was trimmed by 3 bases and J by 4 bases, leaving 12 bases between them. The germline V gene encodes CDR1 SGHTA and CDR2 FQGNSA. CDR3 length: 14 residues. In DNA form, the CDR3 reads TGTGCCAGCAGCTTGGGGGAAACGGGAGAGACCCAGTACTTC. It translates to CASSLGETGETQYF.

The chain links TRBV11-2 to TRBJ1-1; TRBD1 aligns across 7 bases. CDR3 size: 16 residues. Per germline, CDR1 SGHAT and CDR2 FQNNGV. Trimming at V came to 3 bases and at J to 5 bases, leaving 12 bases not matched to a gene. The chain's CDR3 is CASSFPGTAFLTEAFF. CDR3 coding DNA: TGTGCCAGCAGCTTCCCTGGGACAGCGTTTTTAACTGAAGCTTTCTTT.

This clonotype appeared a few times. The V call is TRBV29-1, the J call TRBJ1-2, with D possibly TRBD1 on 5 matching bases. Germline values: CDR1 SQVTM, CDR2 ANQGSEA. V lost 6 bases and J 4 bases, leaving 9 bases between the germline ends. The CDR3 runs 11 residues. CDR3 sequence: CSVRDGYGYTF. The CDR3, as DNA: TGCAGCGTACGGGACGGCTATGGCTACACCTTC.

This clonotype appeared a few times. The CDR3 loop is CSVLRGLETQYF. Written as DNA, the CDR3 is TGCAGCGTCCTGAGGGGCCTAGAGACCCAGTACTTC. This chain connects TRBV20-1 to TRBJ2-5; D is tentatively TRBD1 or TRBD2 (5 bases each). This CDR3 contains 12 residues. Germline loops: CDR1 DFQATT, CDR2 SNEGSKA (reference sequence).

This clonotype was seen just once. V is TRBV13 and J is TRBJ2-7, with D hard to call. V was shortened by 5 bases and J by 4 bases, with 18 bases between the two germline ends. CDR1 is PRHDT, CDR2 FYEKMQ, per germline (reference sequence). The length of the CDR3 is 15 residues. The CDR3 protein is CASSEESRNPYEQYF. In DNA, the CDR3 is TGTGCCAGCAGCGAAGAGAGCCGAAACCCTTACGAGCAGTACTTC.